The text below deals with one T cell receptor (beta chain). The specificity of this receptor is unknown. No quality values exist for individual bases; no much larger clone is one base distant. The record originates from a study of T cell repertoires in cytomegalovirus infection (dated by TCRdb to the late 2010s). Some background on the complete study: The HLA type of each donor mattered for the analysis, because public TCR beta signatures pointed to carriage of CMV infection along with the matching HLA type. General conclusions and limits of the study: The ex vivo response was dominated by HLA-C-restricted CMV-specific TCR beta clonotypes, and the single most frequent clonotype in two of eight donors was supplied by these HLA-C-restricted clonotypes. In both this cohort and an independent cohort of under 450 donors, the cumulative frequency of public TCR beta family members distinguished carriers of CMV infection plus the relevant HLA type.

The junction shows trimming of 0 bases on V and 15 bases on J, and the gene matches do not reach 8 bases of it. CDR1 and CDR2, per the germline V gene, are LGHNA and YNFKEQ. From the cysteine through the phenylalanine, the CDR3 covers 15 amino acids. Of all the DNA, just the CDR3 is kept, 45 bases in frame from base 1. Sequencing used an Illumina HiSeq 1500. The public reads were run again by TCRdb, first through fastp at Q25 and then through MiXCR, and only productive beta chains were kept. Here each entry gathers all rows of one CDR3 protein and keeps the most common genes and DNA. The sample table records 200,000 or so distinct CDR3 sequences; roughly 27% of these occur just once. In total, the top ten clones hold 30% to 40% of the sample.

The chain is encoded by TRBV4-2 joined to TRBJ2-1; 13 bases in the middle match TRBD2. The sample comprised PBMCs. This clonotype was sampled from a human donor in good health (CMV status not recorded). Some clones in this sample may be carry-over from other donors' samples. The CDR3 in this case is CASSQDQLAGGRRFF. The DNA sequence is given as TGTGCCAGCAGCCAAGATCAACTAGCGGGGGGGAGAAGGTTCTTC.